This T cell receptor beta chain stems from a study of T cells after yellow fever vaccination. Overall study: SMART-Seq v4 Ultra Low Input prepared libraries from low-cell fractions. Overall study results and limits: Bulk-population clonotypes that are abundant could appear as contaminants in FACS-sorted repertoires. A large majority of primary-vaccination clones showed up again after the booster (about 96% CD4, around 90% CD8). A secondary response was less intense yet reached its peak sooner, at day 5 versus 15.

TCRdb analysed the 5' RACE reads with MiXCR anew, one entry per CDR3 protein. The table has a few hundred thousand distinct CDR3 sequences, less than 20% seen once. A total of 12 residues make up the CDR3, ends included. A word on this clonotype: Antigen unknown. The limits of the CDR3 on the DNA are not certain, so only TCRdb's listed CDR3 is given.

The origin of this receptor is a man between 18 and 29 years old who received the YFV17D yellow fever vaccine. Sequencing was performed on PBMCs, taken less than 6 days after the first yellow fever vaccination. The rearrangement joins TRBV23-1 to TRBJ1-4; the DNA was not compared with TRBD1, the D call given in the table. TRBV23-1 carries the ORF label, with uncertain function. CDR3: CASSGGVKNCFF.